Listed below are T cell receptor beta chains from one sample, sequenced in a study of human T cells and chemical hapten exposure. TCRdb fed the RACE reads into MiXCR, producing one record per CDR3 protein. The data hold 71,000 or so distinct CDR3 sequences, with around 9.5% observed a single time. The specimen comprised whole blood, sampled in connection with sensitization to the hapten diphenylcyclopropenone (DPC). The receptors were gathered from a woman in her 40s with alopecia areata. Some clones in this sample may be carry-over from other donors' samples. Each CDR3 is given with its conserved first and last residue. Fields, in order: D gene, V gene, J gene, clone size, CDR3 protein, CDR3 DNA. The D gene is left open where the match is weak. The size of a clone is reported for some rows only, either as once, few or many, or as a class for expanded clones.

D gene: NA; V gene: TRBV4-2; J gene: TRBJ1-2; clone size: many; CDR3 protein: CASSQDYIPGAGYTF; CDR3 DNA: TGTGCCAGCAGCCAAGACTACATCCCGGGAGCTGGCTACACCTTC
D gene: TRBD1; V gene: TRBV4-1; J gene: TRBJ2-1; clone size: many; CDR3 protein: CASSPDRGAYNEQFF; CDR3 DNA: TGCGCCAGCAGCCCAGACAGGGGAGCCTACAATGAGCAGTTCTTC
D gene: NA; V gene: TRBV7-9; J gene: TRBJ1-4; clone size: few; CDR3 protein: CASSFRRGGRTNEKLFF; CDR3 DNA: TGTGCCAGCAGCTTTCGCAGGGGCGGGCGAACTAATGAAAAACTGTTTTTT
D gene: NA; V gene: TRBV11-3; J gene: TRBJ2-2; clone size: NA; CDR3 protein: CASSRDPTNTGELFF; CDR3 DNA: TGTGCCAGCAGCCGGGACCCGACGAACACCGGGGAGCTGTTTTTT
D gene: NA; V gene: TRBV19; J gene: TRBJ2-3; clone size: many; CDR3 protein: CASGTRTDTQYF; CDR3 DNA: TGTGCCAGCGGGACCCGCACAGATACGCAGTATTTT
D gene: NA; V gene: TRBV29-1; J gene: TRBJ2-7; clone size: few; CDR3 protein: CSVGIPGAEQYF; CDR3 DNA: TGCAGCGTTGGTATACCGGGAGCCGAGCAGTACTTC
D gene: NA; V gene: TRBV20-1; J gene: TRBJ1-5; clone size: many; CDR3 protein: CSARDPGWGNQPQHF; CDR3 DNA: TGCAGTGCTAGGGATCCCGGGTGGGGTAATCAGCCCCAGCATTTT
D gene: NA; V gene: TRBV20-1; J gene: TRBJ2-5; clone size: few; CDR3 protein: CSVMGGLETQYF; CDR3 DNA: TGCAGTGTAATGGGGGGCCTGGAGACCCAGTACTTC
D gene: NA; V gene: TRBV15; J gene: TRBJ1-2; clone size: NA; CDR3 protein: CATSRGSGRTRSNYGYTF; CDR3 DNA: TGTGCCACCAGCAGAGGCTCAGGCAGAACCCGTTCTAACTATGGCTACACCTTC
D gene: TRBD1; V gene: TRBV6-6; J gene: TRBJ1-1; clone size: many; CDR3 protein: CASSGRGPAEAFF; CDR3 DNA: TGTGCCAGCAGTGGCAGGGGGCCGGCTGAAGCTTTCTTT
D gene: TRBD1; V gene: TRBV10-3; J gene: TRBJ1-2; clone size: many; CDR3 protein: CAISESSWDRFYGYTF; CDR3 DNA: TGTGCCATCAGTGAGTCGAGCTGGGACAGGTTCTATGGCTACACCTTC
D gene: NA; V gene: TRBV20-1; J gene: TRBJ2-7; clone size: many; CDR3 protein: CSAIDARYEQYF; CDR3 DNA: TGCAGTGCTATCGACGCCAGGTACGAGCAGTACTTC
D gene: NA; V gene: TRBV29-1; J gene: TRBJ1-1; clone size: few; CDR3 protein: CSVGGEYTEAFF; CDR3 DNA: TGCAGCGTTGGAGGGGAGTACACTGAAGCTTTCTTT
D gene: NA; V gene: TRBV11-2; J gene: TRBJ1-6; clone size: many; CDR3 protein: CASSLPSGPKRGSPLHF; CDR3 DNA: TGTGCCAGCAGTTTACCCTCGGGACCGAAGAGGGGTTCACCCCTCCACTTT
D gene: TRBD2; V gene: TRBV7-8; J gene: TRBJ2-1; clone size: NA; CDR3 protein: CASSSRGANYNEQFF; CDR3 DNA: TGTGCCAGCAGCTCGCGGGGGGCGAACTACAATGAGCAGTTCTTC
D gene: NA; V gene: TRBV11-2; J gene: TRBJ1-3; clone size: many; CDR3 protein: CASSLGRTGGNTIYF; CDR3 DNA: TGTGCCAGCAGCTTGGGACGGACGGGTGGAAACACCATATATTTT
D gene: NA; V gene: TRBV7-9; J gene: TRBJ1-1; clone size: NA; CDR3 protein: CASSLGMTANTEAFF; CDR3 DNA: TGTGCCAGCAGCTTAGGAATGACAGCGAACACTGAAGCTTTCTTT
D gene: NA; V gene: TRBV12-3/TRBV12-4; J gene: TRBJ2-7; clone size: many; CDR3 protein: CASSPLREQYF; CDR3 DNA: TGTGCCAGCAGCCCCCTTAGGGAGCAGTACTTC
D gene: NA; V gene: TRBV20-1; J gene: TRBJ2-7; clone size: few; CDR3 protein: CSARAPQGYEQYF; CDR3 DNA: TGCAGTGCTAGAGCGCCACAGGGATACGAGCAGTACTTC
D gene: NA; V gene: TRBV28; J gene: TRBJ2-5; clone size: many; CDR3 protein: CASSHSAGAQETQYF; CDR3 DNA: TGTGCCAGCAGTCATTCTGCGGGGGCCCAAGAGACCCAGTACTTC
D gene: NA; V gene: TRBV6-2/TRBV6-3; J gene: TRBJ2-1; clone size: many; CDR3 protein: CASSFRVNEQFF; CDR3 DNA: TGTGCCAGCAGTTTCAGGGTCAATGAGCAGTTCTTC
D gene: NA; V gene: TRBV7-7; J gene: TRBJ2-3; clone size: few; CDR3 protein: CASSLSGTDTQYF; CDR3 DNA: TGTGCCAGCAGCTTATCGGGGACAGATACGCAGTATTTT
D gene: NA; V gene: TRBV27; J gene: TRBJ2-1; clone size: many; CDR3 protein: CASSFTRDEQFF; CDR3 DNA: TGTGCCAGCAGTTTTACCAGGGATGAGCAGTTCTTC
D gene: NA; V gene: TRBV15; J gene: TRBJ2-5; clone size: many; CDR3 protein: CATSRDLGETQYF; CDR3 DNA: TGTGCCACCAGCAGAGATCTCGGAGAGACCCAGTACTTC
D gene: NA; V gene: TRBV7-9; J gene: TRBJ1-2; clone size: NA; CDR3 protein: CASSLGPYGYTF; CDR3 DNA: TGTGCCAGCAGCTTAGGGCCGTATGGCTACACCTTC
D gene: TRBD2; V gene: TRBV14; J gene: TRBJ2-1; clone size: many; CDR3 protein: CASSPLLAGGLNEQFF; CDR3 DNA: TGTGCCAGCAGCCCGCTTTTAGCGGGGGGGCTTAATGAGCAGTTCTTC
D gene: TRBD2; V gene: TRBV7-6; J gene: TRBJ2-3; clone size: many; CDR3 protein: CASSFGGGDTQYF; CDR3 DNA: TGTGCCAGCAGCTTCGGCGGGGGAGATACGCAGTATTTT
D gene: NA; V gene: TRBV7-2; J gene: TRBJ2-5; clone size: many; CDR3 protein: CASSSLMRETQYF; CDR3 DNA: TGTGCCAGCAGCTCCTTGATGAGAGAGACCCAGTACTTC
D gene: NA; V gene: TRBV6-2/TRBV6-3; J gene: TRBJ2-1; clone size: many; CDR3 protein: CASSYGTGYNEQFF; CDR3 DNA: TGTGCCAGCAGTTATGGGACGGGTTACAATGAGCAGTTCTTC
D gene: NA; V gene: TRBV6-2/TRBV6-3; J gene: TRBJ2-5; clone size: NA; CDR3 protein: CASSWTARGETQYF; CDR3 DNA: TGTGCCAGCAGTTGGACAGCCCGCGGAGAGACCCAGTACTTC
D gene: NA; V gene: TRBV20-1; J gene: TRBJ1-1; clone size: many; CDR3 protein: CSAYPDTAGTEAFF; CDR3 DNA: TGCAGTGCTTACCCGGACACGGCAGGCACTGAAGCTTTCTTT